The 5 T cell receptor beta chains in this list originate from one sample, sequenced in a study of blood T cell repertoires in COVID-19. Repertoires were generated with immunoSEQ multiplex PCR, while TCRdb's copy carries only in-frame clones and drops some. The repertoire holds about 220,000 clones, with roughly 84% as singletons. Sequences were obtained from peripheral blood. The source is a man in his fifties or sixties with active or convalescent COVID-19.

The V call is TRBV7-3, the J call TRBJ2-1; the D gene is possibly TRBD1 (5 bases). The V gene's germline CDR1 is SGHTA and CDR2 FQGTGA. The length of the CDR3 is 15 residues. Trimming shortened V by 1 base and J by 2 bases, and 9 bases separated the two germline ends. DNA of the CDR3: TGTGCCAGCAGCTTAAACCCAGGGACCTACAATGAGCAGTTCTTC. Protein product: CASSLNPGTYNEQFF. Variable domain in full (rest from reference TRBV7-3 and TRBJ2-1): GAGVSQTPSNKVTEKGKYVELRCDPISGHTALYWYRQSLGQGPEFLIYFQGTGAADDSGLPNDRFFAVRPEGSVSTLKIQRTERGDSAVYLCASSLNPGTYNEQFFGPGTRLTVL.

V and J are TRBV4-3 and TRBJ2-1; the D gene is possibly TRBD2 (5 bases). The germline CDR1 and CDR2 sequences are LGHNA and YSLEER. This CDR3 comprises 14 residues. The ends were cut back, 1 base at V and 8 bases at J, with 12 bases in the middle. The CDR3: CASSQGVDGDEQFF. The DNA of the CDR3 is TGCGCCAGCAGCCAAGGGGTAGACGGGGATGAGCAGTTCTTC.

This chain links TRBV18 with TRBJ2-1; 12 bases agree with TRBD2. There are 15 residues in the CDR3. Germline V lookup: CDR1 KGHSH, CDR2 LQKENI. J was trimmed by 5 bases and V by 6 bases; bases with no gene match: 5. CDR3 protein: CASSPSGGVDNEQFF. The CDR3 nucleotides read TGTGCCAGCTCCCCTAGCGGGGGGGTAGACAATGAGCAGTTCTTC.

The chain employs TRBV24-1 and TRBJ1-2; D gene uncertain. CDR3 length equals 15 residues. Germline V gives CDR1 KGHDR, CDR2 SFDVKD. V shed 3 bases and J shed 6 bases, with 16 bases lying between them. CDR3 region: CATSDPVEQVHGYTF. The CDR3 region has the DNA TGTGCCACCAGTGATCCCGTCGAGCAGGTTCATGGCTACACCTTC.

CDR3 sequence: CASSPNGRDTQYF. As DNA, the CDR3 is TGTGCCAGCAGCCCAAACGGGAGAGATACGCAGTATTTT. The chain is built from TRBV7-3 and TRBJ2-3, with TRBD2 as a possible D gene (6 bases). The V and J ends lost 5 bases and 5 bases respectively, with 11 bases between them. The CDR3 runs 13 residues. The germline V gene has CDR1 SGHTA and CDR2 FQGTGA.